A single sample is the source of the 16 T cell receptor beta chains below, sequenced in a study of cytomegalovirus exposure and HLA in healthy donors. The PCR had 60 Vbeta and 13 Jbeta primers. Produced via immunoSEQ multiplex PCR; TCRdb's table is partial and in-frame only. The sample consists of over 130,000 clones, more than 60% of them appearing once. The sample consisted of PBMCs. Every receptor here comes from a woman between 55 and 75 years old in good health and CMV-seronegative.

The chain employs TRBV7-3 and TRBJ2-1, with 9 bases identical to TRBD2. The CDR3 is 14 residues long. The V gene's germline CDR1 is SGHTA and CDR2 FQGTGA. V lost 5 bases and J lost 10; bases outside the gene matches: 9. The CDR3: CASSLAGFLGEQFF. CDR3 nucleotide sequence: TGTGCCAGCAGCCTAGCGGGGTTCCTTGGGGAGCAGTTCTTC.

In this sample, this clone turned up a few times. This chain connects TRBV27 to TRBJ1-2, with TRBD1 as a possible D gene (6 bases). Trimming took off 6 bases at V and 4 bases at J, with 15 bases between the two ends. The CDR3 loop spans 14 amino acids. The germline CDR1 and CDR2 sequences are MNHEY and SMNVEV (reference sequence). The CDR3 here is CASSLTGLGYGYTF. The CDR3 coding sequence is TGTGCCAGCAGCCTTACAGGGTTGGGCTATGGCTACACCTTC.

This chain uses TRBV5-4 with TRBJ2-6; the D gene is possibly TRBD2 (6 bases). This CDR3 is 16 amino acids long. Germline CDR1 and CDR2: SGHNT and YYREEE (reference sequence). V dropped 1 base and J dropped 0 bases, with 8 bases sitting between them. The CDR3 is CASSLLRGSGANVLTF. CDR3 bases: TGTGCCAGCAGCTTGTTGCGGGGCTCTGGGGCCAACGTCCTGACTTTC.

The V call is TRBV4-1, the J call TRBJ1-2; D gene unclear. Germline V gene sequence: CDR1 MGHRA, CDR2 YSYEKL. V was pared by 0 bases and J by 0 bases, with 11 bases between. The length of the CDR3 is 16 residues. The CDR3 DNA reads TGCGCCAGCAGCCAAGATCCCGACACCCCTAACTATGGCTACACCTTC. This encodes CASSQDPDTPNYGYTF.

The rearrangement uses TRBV1 and TRBJ2-7; no check of the table's D call, TRBD2, against the DNA was made. TRBV1 is given as a pseudogene. The CDR3 has 11 residues. The CDR3 DNA reads TGCACCAGCAGCCAACCACTTTGTCGGTACTTC. It codes for CTSSQPLCRYF.

This clone was detected only once. The chain combines TRBV7-2 with TRBJ1-5; D gene uncertain. The CDR3 runs 15 residues. The ends were cut back, 1 base at V and 1 base at J, with 8 bases in the middle. The germline V gene has CDR1 SGHTA and CDR2 FQGNSA. This CDR3 is CASSLDNRSNQPQHF. The CDR3 nucleotides read TGTGCCAGCAGCTTAGATAACAGAAGCAATCAGCCCCAGCATTTT.

Concerning this clone itself: Other DNA sequences of this sample code for an identical CDR3. The chain recombines TRBV28 with TRBJ2-3; tentatively, D is TRBD2 (6 bases). The CDR3 loop spans 16 amino acids. Trimming removed 3 bases from V and 3 bases from J, with 16 bases in between. Germline V CDR1 and CDR2: MDHEN, SYDVKM. CDR3 amino acids: CASSLYGSIVTDTQYF. DNA for the CDR3: TGTGCCAGCAGTTTGTACGGGAGTATCGTTACAGATACGCAGTATTTT.

The rearrangement joins TRBV19 to TRBJ2-1, with 7 bases matching TRBD1. V lost 5 bases and J lost 2; bases outside the gene matches: 6. Germline CDR1 reads LNHDA; CDR2 reads SQIVND (reference sequence). This CDR3 is 15 amino acids long. CDR3 in DNA: TGTGCCAGTAGTCCGACAGGGTTTACCTACAATGAGCAGTTCTTC. This gives the protein CASSPTGFTYNEQFF.

The gene calls are TRBV18 and TRBJ1-5, with 7 bases that match TRBD1. Germline-derived CDR1 and CDR2 are KGHSH and LQKENI. The trim removed 5 bases at V and 1 base at J, leaving 5 bases unmatched. This CDR3 region has 15 residues. The CDR3 region is CASSSRQGSNQPQHF. CDR3 bases: TGTGCCAGCTCATCCCGACAGGGAAGCAATCAGCCCCAGCATTTT.

This clone was seen a single time. The genes are TRBV19 and TRBJ2-1; 8 bases map to TRBD2. The CDR3 loop spans 15 amino acids. V dropped 1 base and J dropped 8; count of bases not matched to a gene: 7. Germline V gives CDR1 LNHDA, CDR2 SQIVND (reference sequence). The CDR3 loop is CASSIASGGVYEQFF. Written as DNA, the CDR3 is TGTGCCAGTAGTATAGCCAGCGGGGGTGTCTATGAGCAGTTCTTC.

CDR3 loop: CASSLPSGTQYF. Written as DNA, the CDR3 is TGTGCCAGCAGTTTACCTAGCGGTACGCAGTATTTT. The rearrangement joins TRBV28 to TRBJ2-3; 7 bases align to TRBD2. V shed 2 bases and J 8 bases; nucleotides not matched to a gene: 1. This CDR3 has 12 residues. Germline-derived CDR1 and CDR2 are MDHEN and SYDVKM.

The chain employs TRBV5-4 and TRBJ2-7; 14 positions match TRBD2. Germline CDR1 and CDR2: SGHNT and YYREEE (reference sequence). Trimming took 0 bases from V and 2 from J; bases not matched to a gene: 4. The CDR3 is 17 amino acids. The CDR3 sequence is CASSLGGTSGGTYEQYF. The CDR3 DNA reads as TGTGCCAGCAGCTTGGGGGGGACTAGCGGGGGCACCTACGAGCAGTACTTC.

The chain recombines TRBV4-1 with TRBJ2-3; D call uncertain. Trimming shortened V by 1 base and J by 6 bases, and 2 bases separated the two germline ends. CDR1 is MGHRA and CDR2 is YSYEKL in the germline V gene. The CDR3 consists of 11 residues. The CDR3 coding sequence is TGCGCCAGCAGCCAAGCGGATACGCAGTATTTT. As protein: CASSQADTQYF.

This sequence joins TRBV7-3 and TRBJ1-1, with 7 bases fitting TRBD1. With 6 bases clipped from V and 2 bases from J, the junction kept 9 bases outside the gene matches. The CDR3 has 15 residues. Per germline, CDR1 SGHTA and CDR2 FQGTGA. The CDR3 reads CASSPRQGSNTEAFF. CDR3 DNA sequence: TGTGCCAGCAGTCCCCGACAGGGCTCAAACACTGAAGCTTTCTTT.

The J gene is TRBJ1-1, the V gene TRBV5-4; D is undetermined. This CDR3 has 13 amino acids. Germline CDR1 SGHNT, CDR2 YYREEE (reference sequence). The ends were cut back, 3 bases at V and 0 bases at J, with 6 bases in the middle. The chain's CDR3 is CASSSTLNTEAFF. CDR3 bases: TGTGCCAGCAGCTCGACACTGAACACTGAAGCTTTCTTT.

V and J are TRBV5-1 and TRBJ1-4, with 8 bases aligning to TRBD1. V lost 0 bases to trimming and J lost 6 bases; unmatched junction nucleotides: 1. This CDR3 comprises 14 residues. Germline CDR1 SGHRS, CDR2 YFSETQ. CDR3 sequence: CASSLARGHEKLFF. Written as DNA, the CDR3 is TGCGCCAGCAGCTTGGCCAGGGGGCATGAAAAACTGTTTTTT.